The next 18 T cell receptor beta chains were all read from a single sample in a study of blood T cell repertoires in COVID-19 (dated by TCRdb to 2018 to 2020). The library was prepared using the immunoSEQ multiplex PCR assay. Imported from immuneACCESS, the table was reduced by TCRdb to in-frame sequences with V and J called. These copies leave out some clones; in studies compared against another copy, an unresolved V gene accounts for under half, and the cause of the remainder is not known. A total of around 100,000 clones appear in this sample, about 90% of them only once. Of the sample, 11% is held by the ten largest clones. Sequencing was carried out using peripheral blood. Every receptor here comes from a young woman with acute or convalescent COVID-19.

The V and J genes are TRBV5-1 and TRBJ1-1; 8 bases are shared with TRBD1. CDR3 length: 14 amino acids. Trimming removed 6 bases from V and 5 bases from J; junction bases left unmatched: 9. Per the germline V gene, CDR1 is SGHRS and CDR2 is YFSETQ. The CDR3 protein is CASNSGGGITEAFF. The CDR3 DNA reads TGCGCCAGCAACTCAGGGGGCGGAATAACTGAAGCTTTCTTT.

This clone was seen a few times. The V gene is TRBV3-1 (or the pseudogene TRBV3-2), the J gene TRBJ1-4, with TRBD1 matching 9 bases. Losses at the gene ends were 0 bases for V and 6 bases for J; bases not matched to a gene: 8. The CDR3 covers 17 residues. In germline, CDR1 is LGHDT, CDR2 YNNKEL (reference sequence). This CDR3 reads CASSQDLDRGGDEKLFF. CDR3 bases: TGTGCCAGCAGCCAAGACCTCGACAGGGGGGGAGATGAAAAACTGTTTTTT.

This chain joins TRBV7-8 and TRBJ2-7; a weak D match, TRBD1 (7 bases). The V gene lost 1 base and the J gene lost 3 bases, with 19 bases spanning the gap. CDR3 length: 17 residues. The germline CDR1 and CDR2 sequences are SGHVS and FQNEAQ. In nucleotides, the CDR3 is TGTGCCAGCAGCTTAGGGATTTCGCGGGACAGCCTCTACGAGCAGTACTTC. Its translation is CASSLGISRDSLYEQYF.

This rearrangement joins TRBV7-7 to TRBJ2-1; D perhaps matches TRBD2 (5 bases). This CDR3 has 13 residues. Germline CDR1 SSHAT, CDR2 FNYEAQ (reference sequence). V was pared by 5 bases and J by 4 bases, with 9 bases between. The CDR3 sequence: CASSPWTYNEQFF. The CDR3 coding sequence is TGTGCCAGCAGCCCTTGGACTTACAATGAGCAGTTCTTC.

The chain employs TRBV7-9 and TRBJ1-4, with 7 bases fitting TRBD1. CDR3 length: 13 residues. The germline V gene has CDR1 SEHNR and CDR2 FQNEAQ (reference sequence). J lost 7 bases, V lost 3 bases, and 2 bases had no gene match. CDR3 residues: CASSLAGGEKLFF. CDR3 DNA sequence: TGTGCCAGCAGCTTGGCAGGGGGTGAAAAACTGTTTTTT.

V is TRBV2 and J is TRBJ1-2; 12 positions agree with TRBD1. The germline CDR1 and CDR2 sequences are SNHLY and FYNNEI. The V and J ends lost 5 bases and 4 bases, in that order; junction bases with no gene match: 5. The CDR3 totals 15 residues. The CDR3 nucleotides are TGTGCCAGCAGTCCAGGGACAGGGGGCACCTATGGCTACACCTTC. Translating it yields CASSPGTGGTYGYTF.

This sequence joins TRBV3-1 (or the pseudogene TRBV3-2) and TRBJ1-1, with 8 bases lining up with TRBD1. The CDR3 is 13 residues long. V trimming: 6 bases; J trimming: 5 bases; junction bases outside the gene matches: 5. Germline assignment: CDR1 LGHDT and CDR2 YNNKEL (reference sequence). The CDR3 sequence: CASSLTGGTEAFF. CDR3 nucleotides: TGTGCCAGCAGTCTAACAGGGGGAACTGAAGCTTTCTTT.

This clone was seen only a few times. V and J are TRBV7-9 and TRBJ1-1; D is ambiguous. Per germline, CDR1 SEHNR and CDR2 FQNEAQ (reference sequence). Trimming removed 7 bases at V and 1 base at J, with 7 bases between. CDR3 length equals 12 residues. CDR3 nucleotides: TGTGCCAGCATGGCGGGGAACACTGAAGCTTTCTTT. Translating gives CASMAGNTEAFF.

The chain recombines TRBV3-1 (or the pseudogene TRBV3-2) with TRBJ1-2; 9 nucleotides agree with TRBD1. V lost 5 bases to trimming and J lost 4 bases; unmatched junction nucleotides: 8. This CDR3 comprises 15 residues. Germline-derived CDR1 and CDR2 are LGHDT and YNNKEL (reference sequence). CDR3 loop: CASSNGQGKIYGYTF. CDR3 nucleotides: TGTGCCAGCAGCAATGGACAGGGGAAGATCTATGGCTACACCTTC.

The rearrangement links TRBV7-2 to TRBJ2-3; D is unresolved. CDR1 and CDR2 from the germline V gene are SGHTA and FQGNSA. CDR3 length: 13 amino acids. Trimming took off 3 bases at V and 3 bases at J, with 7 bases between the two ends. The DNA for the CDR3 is TGTGCCAGCAGCTTGCAAGCAACAGATACGCAGTATTTT. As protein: CASSLQATDTQYF. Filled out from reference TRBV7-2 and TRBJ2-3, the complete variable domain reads GAGVSQSPSNKVTEKGKDVELRCDPISGHTALYWYRQSLGQGLEFLIYFQGNSAPDKSGLPSDRFSAERTGGSVSTLTIQRTQQEDSAVYLCASSLQATDTQYFGPGTRLTVL.

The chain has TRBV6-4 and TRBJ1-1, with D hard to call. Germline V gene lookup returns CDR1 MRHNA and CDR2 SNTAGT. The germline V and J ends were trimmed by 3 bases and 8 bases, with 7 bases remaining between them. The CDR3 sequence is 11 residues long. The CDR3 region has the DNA TGTGCCAGCAGTGATGGAGGGGAAGCTTTCTTT. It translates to CASSDGGEAFF.

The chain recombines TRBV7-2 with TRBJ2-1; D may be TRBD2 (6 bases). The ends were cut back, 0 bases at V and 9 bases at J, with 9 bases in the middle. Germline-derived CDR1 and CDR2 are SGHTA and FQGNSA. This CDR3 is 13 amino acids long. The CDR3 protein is CASSLAMGGEQFF. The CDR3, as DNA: TGTGCCAGCAGCTTAGCGATGGGGGGTGAGCAGTTCTTC.

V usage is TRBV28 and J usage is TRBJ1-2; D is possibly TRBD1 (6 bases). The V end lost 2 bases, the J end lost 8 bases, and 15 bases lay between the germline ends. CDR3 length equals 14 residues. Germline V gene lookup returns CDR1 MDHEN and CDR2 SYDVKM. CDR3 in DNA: TGTGCCAGCAGTTTAAGGGACACATACTCCGGCTACACCTTC. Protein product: CASSLRDTYSGYTF.

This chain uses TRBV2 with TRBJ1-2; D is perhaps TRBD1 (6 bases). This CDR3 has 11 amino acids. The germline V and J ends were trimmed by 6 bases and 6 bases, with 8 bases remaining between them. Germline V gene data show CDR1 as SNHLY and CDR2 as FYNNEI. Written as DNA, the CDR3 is TGTGCCAGCAGGTACAGGGATGGCTACACCTTC. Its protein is CASRYRDGYTF.

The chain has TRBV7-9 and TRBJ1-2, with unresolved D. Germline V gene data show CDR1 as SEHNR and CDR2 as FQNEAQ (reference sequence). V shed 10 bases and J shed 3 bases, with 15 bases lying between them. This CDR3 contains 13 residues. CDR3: CATEDGRDYGYTF. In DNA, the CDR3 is TGTGCCACAGAAGACGGGCGGGACTATGGCTACACCTTC.

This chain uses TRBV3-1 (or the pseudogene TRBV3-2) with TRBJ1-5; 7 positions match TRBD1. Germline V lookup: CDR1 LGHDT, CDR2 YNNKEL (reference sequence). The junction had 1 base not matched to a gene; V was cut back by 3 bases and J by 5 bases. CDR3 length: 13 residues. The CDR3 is CASSQGQYQPQHF. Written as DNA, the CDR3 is TGTGCCAGCAGCCAGGGACAGTATCAGCCCCAGCATTTT.

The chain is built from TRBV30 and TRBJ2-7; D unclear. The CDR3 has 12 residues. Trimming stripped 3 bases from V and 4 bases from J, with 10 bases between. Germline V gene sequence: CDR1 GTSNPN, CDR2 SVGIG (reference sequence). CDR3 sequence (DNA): TGTGCCTGGAGCCTAGGAGCGTACGAGCAGTACTTC. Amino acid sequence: CAWSLGAYEQYF.

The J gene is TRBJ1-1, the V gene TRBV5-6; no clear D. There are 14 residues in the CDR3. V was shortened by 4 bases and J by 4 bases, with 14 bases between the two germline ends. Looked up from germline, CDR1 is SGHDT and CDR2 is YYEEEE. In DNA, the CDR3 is TGTGCCAGCAGCCCCGGGAGGGTGGTCACTGAAGCTTTCTTT. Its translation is CASSPGRVVTEAFF. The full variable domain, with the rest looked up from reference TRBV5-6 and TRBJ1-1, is DAGVTQSPTHLIKTRGQQVTLRCSPKSGHDTVSWYQQALGQGPQFIFQYYEEEERQRGNFPDRFSGHQFPNYSSELNVNALLLGDSALYLCASSPGRVVTEAFFGQGTRLTVV.